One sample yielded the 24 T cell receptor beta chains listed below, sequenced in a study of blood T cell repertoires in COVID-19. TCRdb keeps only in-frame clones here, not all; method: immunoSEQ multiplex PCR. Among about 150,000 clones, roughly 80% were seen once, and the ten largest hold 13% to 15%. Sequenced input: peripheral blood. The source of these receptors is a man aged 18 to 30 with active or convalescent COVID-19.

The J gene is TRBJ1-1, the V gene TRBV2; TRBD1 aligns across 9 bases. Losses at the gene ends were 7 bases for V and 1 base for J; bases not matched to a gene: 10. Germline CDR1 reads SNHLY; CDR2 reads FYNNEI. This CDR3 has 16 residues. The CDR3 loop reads CASTLRQGVRNTEAFF. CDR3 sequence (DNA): TGTGCCAGCACCCTAAGACAGGGGGTCAGGAACACTGAAGCTTTCTTT.

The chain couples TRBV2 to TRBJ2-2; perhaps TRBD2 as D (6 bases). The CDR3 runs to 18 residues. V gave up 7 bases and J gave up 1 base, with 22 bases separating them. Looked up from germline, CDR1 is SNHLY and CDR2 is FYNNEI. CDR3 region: CASNFRPSEQLNTGELFF. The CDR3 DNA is TGTGCCAGCAATTTTCGGCCTAGCGAACAACTGAACACCGGGGAGCTGTTTTTT.

The CDR3 DNA is TGTGCCAGCAGCTTAGCGCCCGGGAGCCGCTACAATGAGCAGTTCTTC. Protein: CASSLAPGSRYNEQFF. V and J are TRBV11-1 and TRBJ2-1, with a weak D call TRBD2 (6 bases). Trimming took off 0 bases at V and 3 bases at J, with 12 bases between the two ends. The germline gives CDR1 SGHAT, CDR2 FQDESV (reference sequence). The CDR3 is 16 residues long.

DNA of the CDR3: TGTGCCAGCAGTCACAGCGACAGGGATTACAATGAGCAGTTCTTC. Encoded protein: CASSHSDRDYNEQFF. The chain is built from TRBV6-2 or TRBV6-3 and TRBJ2-1; TRBD1 agrees at 7 bases. Trimming took 5 bases from V and 4 from J; bases not matched to a gene: 8. The V gene's germline CDR1 is MNHEY and CDR2 SVGEGT. This CDR3 is 15 amino acids long.

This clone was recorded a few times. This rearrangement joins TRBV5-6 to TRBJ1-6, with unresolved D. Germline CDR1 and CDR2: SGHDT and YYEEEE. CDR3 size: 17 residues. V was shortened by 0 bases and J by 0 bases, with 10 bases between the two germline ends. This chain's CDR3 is CASSLAGGSSYNSPLHF. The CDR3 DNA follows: TGTGCCAGCAGCTTGGCTGGTGGGAGCTCCTATAATTCACCCCTCCACTTT.

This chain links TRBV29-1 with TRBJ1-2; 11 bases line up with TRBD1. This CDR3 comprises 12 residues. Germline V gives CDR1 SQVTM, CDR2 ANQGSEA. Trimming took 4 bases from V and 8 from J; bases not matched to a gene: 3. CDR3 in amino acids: CSVGGQGEGYTF. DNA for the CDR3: TGCAGCGTTGGGGGACAGGGGGAGGGCTACACCTTC.

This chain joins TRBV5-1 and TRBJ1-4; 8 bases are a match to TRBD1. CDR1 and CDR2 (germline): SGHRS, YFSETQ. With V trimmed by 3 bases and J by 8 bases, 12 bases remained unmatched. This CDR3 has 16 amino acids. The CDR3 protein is CASSSASTGGLEKLFF. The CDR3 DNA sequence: TGCGCCAGCAGCTCCGCCTCCACAGGGGGGTTGGAAAAACTGTTTTTT.

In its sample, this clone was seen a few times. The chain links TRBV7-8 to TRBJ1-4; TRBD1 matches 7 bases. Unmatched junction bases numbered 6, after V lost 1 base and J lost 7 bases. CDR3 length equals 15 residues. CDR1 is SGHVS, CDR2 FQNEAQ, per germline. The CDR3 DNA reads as TGTGCCAGCAGCTTAGGGTACAGGGGCGGTGAAAAACTGTTTTTT. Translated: CASSLGYRGGEKLFF.

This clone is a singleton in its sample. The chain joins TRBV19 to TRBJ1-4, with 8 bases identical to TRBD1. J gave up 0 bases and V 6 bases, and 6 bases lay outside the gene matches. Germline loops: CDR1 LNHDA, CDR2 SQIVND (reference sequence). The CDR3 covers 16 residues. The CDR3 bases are TGTGCCAGTAGACGGGACAGGACATCAACTAATGAAAAACTGTTTTTT. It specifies CASRRDRTSTNEKLFF.

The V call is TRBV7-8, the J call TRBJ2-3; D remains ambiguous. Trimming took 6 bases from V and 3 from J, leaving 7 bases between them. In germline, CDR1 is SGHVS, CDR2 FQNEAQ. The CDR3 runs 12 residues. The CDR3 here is CASSYITDTQYF. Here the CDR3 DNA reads TGTGCCAGCAGTTACATAACAGATACGCAGTATTTT. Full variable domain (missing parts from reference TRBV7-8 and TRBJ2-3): GAGVSQSPRYKVAKRGQDVALRCDPISGHVSLFWYQQALGQGPEFLTYFQNEAQLDKSGLPSDRFFAERPEGSVSTLKIQRTQQEDSAVYLCASSYITDTQYFGPGTRLTVL.

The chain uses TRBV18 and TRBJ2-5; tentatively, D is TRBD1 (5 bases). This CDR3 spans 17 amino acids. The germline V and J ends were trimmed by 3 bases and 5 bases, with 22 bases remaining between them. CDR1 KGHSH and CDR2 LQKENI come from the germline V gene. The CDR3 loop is CASSPRPNDRLIETQYF. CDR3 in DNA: TGTGCCAGCTCACCTCGGCCCAATGACAGACTTATCGAGACCCAGTACTTC.

CDR3 sequence: CASSPQRDNKDEQYF. The CDR3 bases are TGTGCCAGCAGCCCCCAGCGGGACAATAAGGACGAGCAGTACTTC. The V gene is TRBV7-8, the J gene TRBJ2-7, with D maybe TRBD2 (7 bases). Trimming cost V 5 bases and J 5 bases, with 19 bases left between them. CDR1 and CDR2 (germline): SGHVS, FQNEAQ. CDR3 length: 15 amino acids.

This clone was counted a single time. The CDR3 here is CASRLTDRLPGSSYNEQFF. The CDR3 DNA reads TGTGCCAGCAGATTGACCGACAGGCTCCCGGGGAGCTCCTACAATGAGCAGTTCTTC. The J gene is TRBJ2-1, the V gene TRBV28, with D maybe TRBD1 (6 bases). This CDR3 is built from 19 residues. The V gene lost 6 bases and the J gene lost 0 bases, with 24 bases spanning the gap. The germline CDR1 and CDR2 sequences are MDHEN and SYDVKM.

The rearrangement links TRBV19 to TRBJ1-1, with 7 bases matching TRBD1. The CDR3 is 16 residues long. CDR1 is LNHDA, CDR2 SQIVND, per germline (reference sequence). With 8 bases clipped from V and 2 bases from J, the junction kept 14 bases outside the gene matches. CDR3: CASHPLAGQTNTEAFF. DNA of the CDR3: TGTGCCAGTCACCCCCTGGCGGGACAGACAAACACTGAAGCTTTCTTT.

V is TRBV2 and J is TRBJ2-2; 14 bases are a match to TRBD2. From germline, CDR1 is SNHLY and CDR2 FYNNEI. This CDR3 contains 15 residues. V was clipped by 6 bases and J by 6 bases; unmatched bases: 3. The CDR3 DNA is TGTGCCAGCAGGACGACTAGCGGGGGGGCCGGGGAGCTGTTTTTT. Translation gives CASRTTSGGAGELFF.

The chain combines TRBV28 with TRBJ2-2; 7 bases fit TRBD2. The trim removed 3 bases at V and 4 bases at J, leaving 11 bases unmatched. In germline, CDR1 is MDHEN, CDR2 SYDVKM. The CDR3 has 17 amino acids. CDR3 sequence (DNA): TGTGCCAGCAGTTTTTCACGGGGCGGGAGCCTCACCGGGGAGCTGTTTTTT. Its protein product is CASSFSRGGSLTGELFF.

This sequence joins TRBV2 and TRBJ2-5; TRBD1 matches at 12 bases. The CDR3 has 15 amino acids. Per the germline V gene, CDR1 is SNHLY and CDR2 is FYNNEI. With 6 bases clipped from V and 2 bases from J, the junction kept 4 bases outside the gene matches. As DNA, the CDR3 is TGTGCCAGCAGGGGACAGGGGGCGCCTCAAGAGACCCAGTACTTC. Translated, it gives CASRGQGAPQETQYF.

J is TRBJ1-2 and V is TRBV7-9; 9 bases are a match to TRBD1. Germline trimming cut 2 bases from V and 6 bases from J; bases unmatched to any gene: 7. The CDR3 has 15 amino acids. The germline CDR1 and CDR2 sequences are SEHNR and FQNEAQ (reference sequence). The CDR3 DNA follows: TGTGCCAGCAGCTTACAAAGGACAGGGGTTCATGGCTACACCTTC. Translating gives CASSLQRTGVHGYTF.

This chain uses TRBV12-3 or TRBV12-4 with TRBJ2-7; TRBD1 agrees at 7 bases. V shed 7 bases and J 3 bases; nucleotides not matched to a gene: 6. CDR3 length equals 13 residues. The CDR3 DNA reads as TGTGCCAGCACCCGGACAGGCATCTACGAGCAGTACTTC. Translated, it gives CASTRTGIYEQYF.

CDR3 coding DNA: TGTGCCAGCAGGCAGAGGCGGGAGGGAAATGAGCAGTTCTTC. It codes for CASRQRREGNEQFF. This chain connects TRBV6-6 to TRBJ2-1, with 9 bases aligning to TRBD2. V was pared by 6 bases and J by 7 bases, with 7 bases of the junction left unmatched. The CDR3 consists of 14 residues. Germline V gene sequence: CDR1 MNHNY, CDR2 SVGAGI (reference sequence).

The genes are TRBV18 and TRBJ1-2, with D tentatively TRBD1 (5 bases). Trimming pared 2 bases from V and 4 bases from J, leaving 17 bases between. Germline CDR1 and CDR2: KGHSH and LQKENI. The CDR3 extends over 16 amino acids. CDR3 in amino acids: CASSPEAAGLLYGYTF. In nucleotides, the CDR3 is TGTGCCAGCTCACCAGAGGCGGCAGGGCTGCTCTATGGCTACACCTTC.

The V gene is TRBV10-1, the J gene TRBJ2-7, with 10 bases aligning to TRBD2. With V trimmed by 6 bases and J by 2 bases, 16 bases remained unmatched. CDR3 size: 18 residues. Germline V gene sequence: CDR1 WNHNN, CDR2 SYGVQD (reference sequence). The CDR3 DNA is TGCGCCAGCAGACACGGACTAGCGGCACAACTTACGCCCTACGAGCAGTACTTC. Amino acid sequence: CASRHGLAAQLTPYEQYF.

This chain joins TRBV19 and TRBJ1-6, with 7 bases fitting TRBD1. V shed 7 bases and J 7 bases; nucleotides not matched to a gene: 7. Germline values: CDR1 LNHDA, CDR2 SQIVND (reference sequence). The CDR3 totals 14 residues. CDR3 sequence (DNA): TGTGCCAGTAACTATAGGACAGGCAATTCACCCCTCCACTTT. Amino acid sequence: CASNYRTGNSPLHF.

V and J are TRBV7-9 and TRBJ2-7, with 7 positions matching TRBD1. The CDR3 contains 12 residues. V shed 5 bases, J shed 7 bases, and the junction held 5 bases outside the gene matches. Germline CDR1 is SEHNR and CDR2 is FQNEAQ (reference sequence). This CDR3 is CASSQTGVEQYF. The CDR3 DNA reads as TGTGCCAGCAGCCAAACAGGGGTTGAGCAGTACTTC.